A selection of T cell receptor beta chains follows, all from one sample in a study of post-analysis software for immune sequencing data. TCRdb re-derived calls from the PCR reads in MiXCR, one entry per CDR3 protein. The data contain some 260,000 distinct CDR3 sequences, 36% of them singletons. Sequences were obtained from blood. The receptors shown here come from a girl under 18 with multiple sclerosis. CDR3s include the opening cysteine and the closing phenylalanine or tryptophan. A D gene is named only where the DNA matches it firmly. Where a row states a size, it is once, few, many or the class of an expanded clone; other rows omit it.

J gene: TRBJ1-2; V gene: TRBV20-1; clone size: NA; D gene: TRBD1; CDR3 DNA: TGCAGTGCCCCGCCCGGGACAGGGGTCTCAGGTGGCTACACCTTC; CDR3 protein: CSAPPGTGVSGGYTF
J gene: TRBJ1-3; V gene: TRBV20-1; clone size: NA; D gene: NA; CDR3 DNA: TGCAGTGCTATGACGGGACGACTCTCTGGAAACACCATATATTTT; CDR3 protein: CSAMTGRLSGNTIYF
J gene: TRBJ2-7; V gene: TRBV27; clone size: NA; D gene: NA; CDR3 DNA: TGTGCCAGCAGTTTACGCCCAGCAGGTGGCGAGCAGTACTTC; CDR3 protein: CASSLRPAGGEQYF
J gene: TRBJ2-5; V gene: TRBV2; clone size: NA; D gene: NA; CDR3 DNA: TGTGCCAGCAGTGTGAATATCCAAGAGACCCAGTACTTC; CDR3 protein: CASSVNIQETQYF
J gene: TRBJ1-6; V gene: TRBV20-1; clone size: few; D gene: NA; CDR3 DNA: TGCAGTGCGCCTAGCCACAGGGACGGCTCCTATAATTCACCCCTCCACTTT; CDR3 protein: CSAPSHRDGSYNSPLHF
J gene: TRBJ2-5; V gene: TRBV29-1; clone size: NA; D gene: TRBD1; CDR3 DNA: TGCAGCGTTGTTGGACAGGAAGAGACCCAGTACTTC; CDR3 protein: CSVVGQEETQYF
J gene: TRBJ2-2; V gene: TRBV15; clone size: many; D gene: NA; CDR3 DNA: TGTGCCACCAGCATTCGGCAGGGGACCGGGGAGCTGTTTTTT; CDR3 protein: CATSIRQGTGELFF
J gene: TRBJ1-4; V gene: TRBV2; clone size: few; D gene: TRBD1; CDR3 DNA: TGTGCCAGCAGTGGCCCCGGGACAGGGGATGAAAAACTGTTTTTT; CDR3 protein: CASSGPGTGDEKLFF
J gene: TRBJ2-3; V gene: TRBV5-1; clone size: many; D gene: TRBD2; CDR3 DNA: TGCGCCAGCAGCTTGTTTGGACTAGCGGGACGAGATACGCAGTATTTT; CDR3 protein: CASSLFGLAGRDTQYF
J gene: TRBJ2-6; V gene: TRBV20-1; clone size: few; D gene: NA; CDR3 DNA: TGCAGTGCTCCGGACCCCACTCGGGCCAACGTCCGGACTTTC; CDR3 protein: CSAPDPTRANVRTF
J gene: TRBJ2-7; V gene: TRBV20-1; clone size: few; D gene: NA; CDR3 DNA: TGCAGTGCTCCCACCGGGGCCTGGGGGGAGCAGTACTTC; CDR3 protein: CSAPTGAWGEQYF
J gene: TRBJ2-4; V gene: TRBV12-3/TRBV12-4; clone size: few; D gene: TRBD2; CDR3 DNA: TGTGCCAGCCTATTAGCCTATAGCGGGAGTAGCAAAAACATTCAGTACTTC; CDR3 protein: CASLLAYSGSSKNIQYF
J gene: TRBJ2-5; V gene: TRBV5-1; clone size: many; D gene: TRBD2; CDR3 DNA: TGCGCCAGCAGCTTGGACGGCGGGAGAGGAGAGACCCAGTACTTC; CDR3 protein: CASSLDGGRGETQYF
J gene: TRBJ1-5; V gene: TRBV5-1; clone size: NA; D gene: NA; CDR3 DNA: TGCGCCAGCAGCTTGGACACCGATCAGCCCCGGCATTTT; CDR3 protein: CASSLDTDQPRHF
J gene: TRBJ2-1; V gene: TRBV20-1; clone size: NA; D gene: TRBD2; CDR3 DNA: TGCAGTGCTGGCGGACTAGCGGGAGGGGTGGGCAATGAGCAGTTCTTC; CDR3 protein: CSAGGLAGGVGNEQFF
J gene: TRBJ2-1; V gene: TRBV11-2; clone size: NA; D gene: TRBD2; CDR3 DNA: TGTGCCAGCAGCTCGCGCGGGAGCCAGAGATCCTACAATGAGCAGTTCTTC; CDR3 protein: CASSSRGSQRSYNEQFF
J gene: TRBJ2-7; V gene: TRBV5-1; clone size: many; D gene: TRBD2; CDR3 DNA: TGCGCCAGTCCGGGACTAGCGGGGAGCTCCTACGAGCAGTACTTC; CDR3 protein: CASPGLAGSSYEQYF
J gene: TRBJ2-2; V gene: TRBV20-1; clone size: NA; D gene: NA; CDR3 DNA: TGCAGCCTTAGGACGGACGGGGAGCTGTTTTTT; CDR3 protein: CSLRTDGELFF
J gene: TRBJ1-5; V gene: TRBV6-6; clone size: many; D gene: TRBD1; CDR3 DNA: TGTGCCAGCAGTTACTCGGACAGGAGGAATCAGCCCCAGCATTTT; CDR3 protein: CASSYSDRRNQPQHF
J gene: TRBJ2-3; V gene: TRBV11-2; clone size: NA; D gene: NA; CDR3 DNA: TGTGCCAGCAGCTGGGCCAGGGGCCCCTCAGATACGCAGTATTTT; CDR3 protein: CASSWARGPSDTQYF
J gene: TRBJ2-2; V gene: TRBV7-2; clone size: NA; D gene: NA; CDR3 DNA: TGTGCCAGCAGCTTAGAGGGGGCGGGGGCGAGGACCGGGGAGCTGTTTTTT; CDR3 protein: CASSLEGAGARTGELFF
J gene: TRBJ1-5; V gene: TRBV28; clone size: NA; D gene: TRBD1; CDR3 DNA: TGTGCCAGCAGTAAGGGACAGGGTGGAAGCAATCAGCCCCAGCATTTT; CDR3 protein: CASSKGQGGSNQPQHF
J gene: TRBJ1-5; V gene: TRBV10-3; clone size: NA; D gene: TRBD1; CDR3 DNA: TGTGCCATCAGTGAGTCGGGACAGACCTCCCAGCCCCAGCATTTT; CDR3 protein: CAISESGQTSQPQHF
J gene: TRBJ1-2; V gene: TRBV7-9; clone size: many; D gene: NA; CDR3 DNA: TGTGCCAGCAGCGATGGACTGGGTGACAGCAACTATGGCTACACCTTC; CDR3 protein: CASSDGLGDSNYGYTF
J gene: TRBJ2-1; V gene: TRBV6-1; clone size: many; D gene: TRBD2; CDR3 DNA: TGTGCCAGCAGTGGATACCTAGCGGGAGGGAGGAATGAGCAGTTCTTC; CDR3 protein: CASSGYLAGGRNEQFF
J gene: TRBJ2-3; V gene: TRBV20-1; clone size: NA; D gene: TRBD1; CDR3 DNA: TGCAGTGCTGCTGGGACAGGGGGGTGGCGCGCAGATACGCAGTATTTT; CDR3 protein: CSAAGTGGWRADTQYF
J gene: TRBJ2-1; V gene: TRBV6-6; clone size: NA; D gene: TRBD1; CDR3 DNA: TGTGCCAGCATTCCGGGACAGGGGGCAGGGAATGAGCAGTTCTTC; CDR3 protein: CASIPGQGAGNEQFF